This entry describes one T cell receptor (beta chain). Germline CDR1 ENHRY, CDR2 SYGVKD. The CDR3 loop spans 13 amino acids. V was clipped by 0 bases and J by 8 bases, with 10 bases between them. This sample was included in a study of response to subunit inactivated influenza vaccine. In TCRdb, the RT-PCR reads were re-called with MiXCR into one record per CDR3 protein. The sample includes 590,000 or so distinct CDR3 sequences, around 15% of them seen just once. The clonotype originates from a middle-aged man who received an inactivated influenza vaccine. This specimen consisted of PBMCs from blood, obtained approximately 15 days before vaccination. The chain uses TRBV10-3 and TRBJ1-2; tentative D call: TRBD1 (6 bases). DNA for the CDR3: TGTGCCATCAGTGAGTCGGCAGGGGTCGGCTACACCTTC. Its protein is CAISESAGVGYTF.